The T cell receptor (beta chain) described here comes from a study of blood T cell repertoires in COVID-19. Overall study context: Donors in the United States, Italy and Spain gave samples during acute or convalescent COVID-19.

Original data processing: Amplification from reference gene primers served as the basis for estimated nucleated cell counts. Measured with immunoSEQ multiplex PCR; TCRdb has only the in-frame clones, and not every one. V and J calls and clone size are given by that table; D and trimming were obtained from the DNA. The sample records around 340,000 clones, approximately 89% being singletons. The source is an older woman with COVID-19, enrolled during active disease. Sequencing input: peripheral blood.

The CDR3 DNA is TGTGCCAGCAGTGAACTGGGACAGCCGGGAGAAAAACTGTTTTTT. Protein: CASSELGQPGEKLFF. V and J are TRBV2 and TRBJ1-4; 7 positions agree with TRBD1. CDR3 length: 15 residues. The J segment lost 8 bases and the V segment lost 2 bases, leaving 8 bases of the junction unmatched. The germline V gene has CDR1 SNHLY and CDR2 FYNNEI.